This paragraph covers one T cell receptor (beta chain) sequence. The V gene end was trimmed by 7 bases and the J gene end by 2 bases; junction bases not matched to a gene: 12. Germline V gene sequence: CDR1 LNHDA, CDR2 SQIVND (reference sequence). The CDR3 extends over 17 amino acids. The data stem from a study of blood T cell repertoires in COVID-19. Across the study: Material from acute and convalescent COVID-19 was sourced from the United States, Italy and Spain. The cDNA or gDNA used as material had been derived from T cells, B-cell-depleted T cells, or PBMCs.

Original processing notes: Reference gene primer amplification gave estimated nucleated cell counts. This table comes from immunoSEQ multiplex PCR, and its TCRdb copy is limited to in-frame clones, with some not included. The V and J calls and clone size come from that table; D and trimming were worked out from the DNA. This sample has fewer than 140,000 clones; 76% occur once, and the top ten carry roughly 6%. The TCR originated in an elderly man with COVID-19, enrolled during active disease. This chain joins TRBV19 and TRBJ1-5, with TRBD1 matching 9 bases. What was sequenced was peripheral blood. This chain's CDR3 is CASIGQGHQGGNQPQHF. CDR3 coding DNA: TGTGCCAGTATCGGACAGGGGCATCAAGGAGGCAATCAGCCCCAGCATTTT. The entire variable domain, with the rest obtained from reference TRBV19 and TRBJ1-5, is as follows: DGGITQSPKYLFRKEGQNVTLSCEQNLNHDAMYWYRQDPGQGLRLIYYSQIVNDFQKGDIAEGYSVSREKKESFPLTVTSAQKNPTAFYLCASIGQGHQGGNQPQHFGDGTRLSIL.